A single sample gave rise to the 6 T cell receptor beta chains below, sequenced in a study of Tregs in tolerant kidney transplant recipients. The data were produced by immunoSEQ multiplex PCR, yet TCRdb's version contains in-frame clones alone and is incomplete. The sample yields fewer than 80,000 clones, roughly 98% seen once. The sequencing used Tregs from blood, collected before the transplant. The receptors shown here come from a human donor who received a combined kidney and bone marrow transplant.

CDR3 loop: CASSLETFYGYTF. CDR3 DNA: TGTGCCAGCAGTTTGGAGACTTTCTATGGCTACACCTTC. V is TRBV6-6 and J is TRBJ1-2, with D uncertain. The V and J ends lost 4 bases and 4 bases respectively, with 10 bases between them. Germline CDR1 is MNHNY and CDR2 is SVGAGI (reference sequence). The CDR3 has 13 amino acids.

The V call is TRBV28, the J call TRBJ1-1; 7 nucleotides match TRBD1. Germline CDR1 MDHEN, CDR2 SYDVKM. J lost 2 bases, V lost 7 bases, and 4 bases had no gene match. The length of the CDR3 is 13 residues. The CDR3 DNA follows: TGTGCCAGCATCTACAGGGGAAACACTGAAGCTTTCTTT. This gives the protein CASIYRGNTEAFF.

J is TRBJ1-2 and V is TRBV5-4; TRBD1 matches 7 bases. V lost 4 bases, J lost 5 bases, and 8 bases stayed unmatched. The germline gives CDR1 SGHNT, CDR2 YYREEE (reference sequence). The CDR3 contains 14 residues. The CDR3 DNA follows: TGTGCCAGCAGCCAGGGGGTGCTGAGGTATGGCTACACCTTC. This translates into CASSQGVLRYGYTF.

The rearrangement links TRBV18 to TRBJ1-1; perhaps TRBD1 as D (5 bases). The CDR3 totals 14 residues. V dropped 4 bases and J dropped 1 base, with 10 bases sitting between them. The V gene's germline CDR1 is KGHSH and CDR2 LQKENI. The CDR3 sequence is CASSLTGGNTEAFF. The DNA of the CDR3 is TGTGCCAGCTCACTCACGGGGGGGAACACTGAAGCTTTCTTT.

DNA of the CDR3: TGCGCCAGCAGCTCAACCACTACAGGGCTCGAGCAGTACTTC. Its translation is CASSSTTTGLEQYF. This chain joins TRBV5-1 and TRBJ2-7, with a weak D call TRBD1 (6 bases). V gave up 3 bases and J gave up 6 bases, with 16 bases separating them. CDR3 length equals 14 residues. Germline values: CDR1 SGHRS, CDR2 YFSETQ.

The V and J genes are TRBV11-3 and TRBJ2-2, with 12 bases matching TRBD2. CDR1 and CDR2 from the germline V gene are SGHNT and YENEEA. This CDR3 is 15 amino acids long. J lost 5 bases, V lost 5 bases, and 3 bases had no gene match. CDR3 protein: CASSAGTSGTGELFF. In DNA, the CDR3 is TGTGCCAGCAGCGCCGGGACTAGCGGGACCGGGGAGCTGTTTTTT.